The 14 T cell receptor beta chains below were found in one sample sequenced in a study of blood T cells in healthy people across ages. PCR was performed a second time for roughly 6 to 12 cycles using a sample-barcoded 5' primer and a J-beta primer mix. TCRdb reprocessed the 5' RACE reads with MiXCR, giving one entry per CDR3 protein. The profile covers hundreds of thousands of distinct CDR3 sequences, with approximately 30% appearing a single time and about a sixth taken by the ten largest. The sample comprised blood. The receptors derive from a woman at least 80 years old in good health.

This sequence joins TRBV7-2 and TRBJ2-1; 8 bases line up with TRBD2. The CDR3 is 16 residues long. With 6 bases clipped from V and 5 bases from J, the junction kept 12 bases outside the gene matches. Per the germline V gene, CDR1 is SGHTA and CDR2 is FQGNSA. The CDR3: CASRPVAGYVDNEQFF. CDR3 sequence (DNA): TGTGCCAGCAGACCCGTAGCGGGATACGTGGACAATGAGCAGTTCTTC.

This clonotype has at least ten counts. The chain employs TRBV4-1 and TRBJ2-3; 12 positions agree with TRBD2. CDR1 and CDR2 from the germline V gene are MGHRA and YSYEKL. J gave up 0 bases and V 0 bases, and 10 bases lay outside the gene matches. The CDR3 has 20 residues. The CDR3 DNA reads as TGCGCCAGCAGCCAAGATGCGGGACTAGCGGGCTCTTCTAGCACAGATACGCAGTATTTT. Translation: CASSQDAGLAGSSSTDTQYF.

The chain is built from TRBV20-1 and TRBJ2-1; D is undetermined. Germline V CDR1 and CDR2: DFQATT, SNEGSKA (reference sequence). V was shortened by 1 base and J by 10 bases, with 8 bases between the two germline ends. The CDR3 contains 11 residues. The CDR3 DNA reads as TGCAGTGCTAGAGGGAAGAGAGAGCAGTTCTTC. Protein sequence: CSARGKREQFF.

The chain combines TRBV28 with TRBJ2-2; 8 bases are shared with TRBD1. V was pared by 6 bases and J by 1 base, with 7 bases of the junction left unmatched. Germline V gives CDR1 MDHEN, CDR2 SYDVKM. The CDR3 totals 16 residues. The DNA for the CDR3 is TGTGCCAGCAGAGTCCACGGGACAGGGAACACCGGGGAGCTGTTTTTT. It yields the protein CASRVHGTGNTGELFF.

Many counts were recorded for this clonotype. J is TRBJ2-7 and V is TRBV7-2, with 9 bases that match TRBD1. This CDR3 is built from 15 residues. V lost 5 bases to trimming and J lost 4 bases; unmatched junction nucleotides: 9. CDR1 and CDR2 from the germline V gene are SGHTA and FQGNSA. DNA of the CDR3: TGTGCCAGCAGCCTCACGGGACAGGGAGGATACGAGCAGTACTTC. It encodes CASSLTGQGGYEQYF.

This clonotype showed up just a few times. The rearrangement uses TRBV28 and TRBJ2-3; 10 positions match TRBD2. Germline V gene data show CDR1 as MDHEN and CDR2 as SYDVKM. V gave up 4 bases and J gave up 3 bases; unmatched junction bases: 10. This CDR3 contains 17 residues. This CDR3 is CASSSPSPGLATDTQYF. CDR3 coding DNA: TGTGCCAGCAGTTCCCCATCCCCGGGACTAGCGACAGATACGCAGTATTTT.

This clonotype has a count of ten or more. The rearrangement links TRBV20-1 to TRBJ1-2, with TRBD1 matching over 8 bases. The CDR3 is 17 residues long. Germline values: CDR1 DFQATT, CDR2 SNEGSKA (reference sequence). V lost 2 bases to trimming and J lost 0 bases; unmatched junction nucleotides: 11. CDR3 sequence reads: CSARLRTGMVSNYGYTF. The CDR3 DNA follows: TGCAGTGCTAGACTCAGGACAGGGATGGTTTCTAACTATGGCTACACCTTC.

This clonotype was seen ten or more times. The chain uses TRBV4-3 and TRBJ1-2, with no clear D. The CDR3 is 14 amino acids. Trimming removed 4 bases at V and 5 bases at J, with 14 bases between. Germline V gene lookup returns CDR1 LGHNA and CDR2 YSLEER. The DNA of the CDR3 is TGCGCCAGCAGCCCTCATACAGAGGATTATGGCTACACCTTC. Translated, it gives CASSPHTEDYGYTF.

Many counts were recorded for this clonotype. The rearrangement links TRBV6-1 to TRBJ2-3, with D possibly matching TRBD2 (5 bases). The CDR3 runs to 13 residues. V shed 7 bases and J shed 8 bases, with 16 bases lying between them. CDR1 is MNHNS and CDR2 is SASEGT in the germline V gene. CDR3: CASIGGYPGTQYF. The CDR3 region has the DNA TGTGCCAGCATTGGAGGTTACCCCGGTACGCAGTATTTT.

The chain couples TRBV27 to TRBJ2-2; TRBD1 matches 10 bases. Germline-derived CDR1 and CDR2 are MNHEY and SMNVEV (reference sequence). The J segment lost 3 bases and the V segment lost 6 bases, leaving 10 bases of the junction unmatched. The CDR3 extends over 17 amino acids. The CDR3 DNA follows: TGTGCCAGCAGCCTCTTGATAGGGACAGGGGACACCGGGGAGCTGTTTTTT. Translation gives CASSLLIGTGDTGELFF.

The V and J genes are TRBV7-8 and TRBJ1-4; 9 bases line up with TRBD1. CDR3 size: 15 residues. Per germline, CDR1 SGHVS and CDR2 FQNEAQ. Trimming cost V 2 bases and J 8 bases; bases outside gene matches: 6. In nucleotides, the CDR3 is TGTGCCAGCAGCTTAACCGGGACAGGGTACGAAAAACTGTTTTTT. Translating it yields CASSLTGTGYEKLFF.

This clonotype was seen repeatedly, ten times or more. One end of the junction fails to match germline, which may point to a read error. This chain joins TRBV11-2 and TRBJ2-7; no reliable D call. This CDR3 comprises 12 residues. Germline V gene data show CDR1 as SGHAT and CDR2 as FQNNGV. The CDR3 region is CASTLSGYEQYF. DNA of the CDR3: TGTGCCAGCACCTTATCTGGCTACGAGCAGTACTTC.

This clonotype was seen repeatedly, ten times or more. The chain employs TRBV27 and TRBJ2-7; D tentatively fits TRBD1 or TRBD2 (5 bases each). Trimming removed 8 bases from V and 2 bases from J, with 13 bases in between. This CDR3 comprises 13 residues. Germline V gene lookup returns CDR1 MNHEY and CDR2 SMNVEV (reference sequence). CDR3 protein: CASARGVTYEQYF. For the CDR3, the DNA is TGTGCCAGCGCGAGGGGAGTAACCTACGAGCAGTACTTC.

As regards this clonotype: A much larger clonotype is one base distant, so this may be a read error. The chain uses TRBV5-1 and TRBJ1-6; the D gene is possibly TRBD1 (5 bases). CDR3 length: 16 residues. Germline values: CDR1 SGHRS, CDR2 YFSETQ. The CDR3 region has the DNA TGCACCAGCAGCTTGATTACTGGGGACCCTAATTCACCCCTCCACTTT. It yields the protein CTSSLITGDPNSPLHF.